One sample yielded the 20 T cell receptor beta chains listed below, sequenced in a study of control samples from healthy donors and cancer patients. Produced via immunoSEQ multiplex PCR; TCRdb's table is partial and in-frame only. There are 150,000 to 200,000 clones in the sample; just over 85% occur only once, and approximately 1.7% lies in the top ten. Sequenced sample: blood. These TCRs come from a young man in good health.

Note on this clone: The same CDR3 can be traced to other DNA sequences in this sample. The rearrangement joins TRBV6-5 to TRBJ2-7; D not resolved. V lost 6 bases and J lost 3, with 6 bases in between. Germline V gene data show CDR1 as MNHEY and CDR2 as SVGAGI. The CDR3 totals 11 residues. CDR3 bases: TGTGCCAGCAGCAGGCGCTACGAGCAGTACTTC. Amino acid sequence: CASSRRYEQYF.

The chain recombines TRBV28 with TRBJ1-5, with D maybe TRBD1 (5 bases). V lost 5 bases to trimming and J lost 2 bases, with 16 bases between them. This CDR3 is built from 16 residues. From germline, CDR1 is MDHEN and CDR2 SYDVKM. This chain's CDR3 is CASSAGGREGNQPQHF. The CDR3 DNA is TGTGCCAGCAGTGCGGGGGGGAGGGAAGGCAATCAGCCCCAGCATTTT.

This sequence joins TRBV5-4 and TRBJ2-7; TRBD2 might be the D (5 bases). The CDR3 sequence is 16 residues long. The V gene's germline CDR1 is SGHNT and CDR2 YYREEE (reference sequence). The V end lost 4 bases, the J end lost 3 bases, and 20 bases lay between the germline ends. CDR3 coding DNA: TGTGCCAGCAGCCTAGTGCTTGCGGGCGCTTACTACGAGCAGTACTTC. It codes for CASSLVLAGAYYEQYF. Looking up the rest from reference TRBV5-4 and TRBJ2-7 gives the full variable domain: ETGVTQSPTHLIKTRGQQVTLRCSSQSGHNTVSWYQQALGQGPQFIFQYYREEENGRGNFPPRFSGLQFPNYSSELNVNALELDDSALYLCASSLVLAGAYYEQYFGPGTRLTVT.

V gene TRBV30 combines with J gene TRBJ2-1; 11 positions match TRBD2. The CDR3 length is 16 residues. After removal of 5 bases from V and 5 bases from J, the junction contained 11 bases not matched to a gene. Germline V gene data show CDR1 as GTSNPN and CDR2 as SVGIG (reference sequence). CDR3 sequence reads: CAWAYETSGGDNEQFF. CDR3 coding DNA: TGTGCCTGGGCCTACGAAACTAGCGGGGGAGACAATGAGCAGTTCTTC.

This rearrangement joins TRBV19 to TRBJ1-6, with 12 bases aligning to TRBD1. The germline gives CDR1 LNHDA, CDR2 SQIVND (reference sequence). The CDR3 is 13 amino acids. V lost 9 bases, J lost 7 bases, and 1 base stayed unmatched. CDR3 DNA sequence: TGTGCCAGAGGGACAGGGGGCAATTCACCCCTCCACTTT. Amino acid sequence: CARGTGGNSPLHF.

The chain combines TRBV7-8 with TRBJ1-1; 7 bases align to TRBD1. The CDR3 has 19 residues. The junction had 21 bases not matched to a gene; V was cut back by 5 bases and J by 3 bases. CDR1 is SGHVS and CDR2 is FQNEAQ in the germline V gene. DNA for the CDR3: TGTGCCAGCAGCCCCCGTGCCCTCTTAACAGGGGATCTGTACACTGAAGCTTTCTTT. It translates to CASSPRALLTGDLYTEAFF.

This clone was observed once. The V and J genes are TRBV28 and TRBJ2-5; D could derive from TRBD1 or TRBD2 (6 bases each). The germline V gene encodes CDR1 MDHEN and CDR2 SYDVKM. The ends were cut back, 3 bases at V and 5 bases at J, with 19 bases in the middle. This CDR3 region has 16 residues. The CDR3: CASSFYEWGAGETQYF. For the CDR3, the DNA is TGTGCCAGCAGTTTTTATGAGTGGGGGGCCGGGGAGACCCAGTACTTC.

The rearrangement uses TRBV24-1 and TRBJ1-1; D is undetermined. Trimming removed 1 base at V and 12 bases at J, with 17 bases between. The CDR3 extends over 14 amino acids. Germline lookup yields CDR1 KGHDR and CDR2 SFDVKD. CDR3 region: CATSDLGRAGGTFF. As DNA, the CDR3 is TGTGCCACCAGTGATTTAGGAAGGGCCGGTGGAACTTTCTTT.

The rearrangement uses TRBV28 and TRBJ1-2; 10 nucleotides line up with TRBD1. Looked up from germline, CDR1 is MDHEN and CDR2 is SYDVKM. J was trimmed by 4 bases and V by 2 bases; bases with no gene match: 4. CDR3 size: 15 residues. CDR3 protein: CASSLGRQGAYGYTF. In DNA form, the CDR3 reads TGTGCCAGCAGTTTAGGAAGACAGGGGGCCTATGGCTACACCTTC.

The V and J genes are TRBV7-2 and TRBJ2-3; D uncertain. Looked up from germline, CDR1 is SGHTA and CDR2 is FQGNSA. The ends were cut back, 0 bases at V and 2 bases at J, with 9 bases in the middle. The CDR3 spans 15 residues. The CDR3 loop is CASSLAFGPTDTQYF. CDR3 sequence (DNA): TGTGCCAGCAGCTTAGCGTTTGGTCCCACAGATACGCAGTATTTT. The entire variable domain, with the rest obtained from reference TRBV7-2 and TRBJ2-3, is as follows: GAGVSQSPSNKVTEKGKDVELRCDPISGHTALYWYRQSLGQGLEFLIYFQGNSAPDKSGLPSDRFSAERTGGSVSTLTIQRTQQEDSAVYLCASSLAFGPTDTQYFGPGTRLTVL.

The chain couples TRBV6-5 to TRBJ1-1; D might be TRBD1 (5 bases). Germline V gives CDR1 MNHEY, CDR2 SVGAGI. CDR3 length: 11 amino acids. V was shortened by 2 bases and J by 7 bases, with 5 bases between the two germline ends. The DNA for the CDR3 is TGTGCCAGCAGTTACGGGGGTGAAGCTTTCTTT. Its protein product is CASSYGGEAFF.

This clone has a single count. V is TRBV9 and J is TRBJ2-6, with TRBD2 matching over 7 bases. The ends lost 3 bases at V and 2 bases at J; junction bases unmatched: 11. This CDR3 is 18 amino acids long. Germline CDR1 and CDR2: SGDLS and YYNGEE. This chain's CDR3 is CASSDRGEIGTGANVLTF. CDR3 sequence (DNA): TGTGCCAGCAGCGACCGGGGGGAGATCGGTACTGGGGCCAACGTCCTGACTTTC.

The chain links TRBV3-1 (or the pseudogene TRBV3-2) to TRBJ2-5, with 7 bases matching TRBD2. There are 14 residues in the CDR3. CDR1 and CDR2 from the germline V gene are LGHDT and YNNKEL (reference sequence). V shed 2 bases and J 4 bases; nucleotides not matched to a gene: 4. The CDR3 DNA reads TGTGCCAGCAGCCAACGGACTAGTCGAGAGACCCAGTACTTC. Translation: CASSQRTSRETQYF.

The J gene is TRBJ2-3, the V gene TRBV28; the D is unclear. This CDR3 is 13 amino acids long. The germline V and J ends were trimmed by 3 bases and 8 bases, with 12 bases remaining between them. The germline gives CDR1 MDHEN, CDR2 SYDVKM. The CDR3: CASSLTQVFTQYF. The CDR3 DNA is TGTGCCAGCAGTTTGACACAAGTATTTACGCAGTATTTT.

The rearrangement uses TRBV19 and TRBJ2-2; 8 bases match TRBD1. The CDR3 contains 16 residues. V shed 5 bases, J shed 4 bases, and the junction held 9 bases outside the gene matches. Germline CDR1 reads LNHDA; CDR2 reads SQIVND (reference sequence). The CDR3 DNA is TGTGCCAGTAGTTCGCCGCGCAGGGGGCCCACCGGGGAGCTGTTTTTT. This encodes CASSSPRRGPTGELFF.

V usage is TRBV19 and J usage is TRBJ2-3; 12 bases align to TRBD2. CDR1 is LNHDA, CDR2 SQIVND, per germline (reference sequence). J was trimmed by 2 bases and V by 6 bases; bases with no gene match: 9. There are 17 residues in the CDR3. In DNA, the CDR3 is TGTGCCAGTAGACCAGCTAGCGGGGGGGGTGTCACAGATACGCAGTATTTT. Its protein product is CASRPASGGGVTDTQYF.

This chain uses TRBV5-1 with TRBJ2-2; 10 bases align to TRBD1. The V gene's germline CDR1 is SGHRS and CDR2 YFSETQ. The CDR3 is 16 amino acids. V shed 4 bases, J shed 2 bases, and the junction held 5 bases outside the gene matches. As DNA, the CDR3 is TGCGCCAGCAGCGCCGACAGGGGGCTAAACACCGGGGAGCTGTTTTTT. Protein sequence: CASSADRGLNTGELFF. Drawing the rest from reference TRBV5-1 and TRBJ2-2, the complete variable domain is KAGVTQTPRYLIKTRGQQVTLSCSPISGHRSVSWYQQTPGQGLQFLFEYFSETQRNKGNFPGRFSGRQFSNSRSEMNVSTLELGDSALYLCASSADRGLNTGELFFGEGSRLTVL.

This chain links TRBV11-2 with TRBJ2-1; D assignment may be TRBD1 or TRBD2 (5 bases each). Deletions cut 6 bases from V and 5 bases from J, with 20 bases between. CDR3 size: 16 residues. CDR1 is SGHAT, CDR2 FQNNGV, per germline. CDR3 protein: CASRPRRGTLNNEQFF. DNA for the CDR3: TGTGCCAGCAGACCCCGACGGGGCACCTTAAACAATGAGCAGTTCTTC.

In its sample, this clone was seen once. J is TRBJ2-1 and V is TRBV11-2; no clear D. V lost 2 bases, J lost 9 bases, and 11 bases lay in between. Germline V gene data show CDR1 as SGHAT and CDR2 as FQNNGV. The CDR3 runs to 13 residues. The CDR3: CASSLTAWGEQFF. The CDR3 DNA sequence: TGTGCCAGCAGCTTAACCGCCTGGGGTGAGCAGTTCTTC.

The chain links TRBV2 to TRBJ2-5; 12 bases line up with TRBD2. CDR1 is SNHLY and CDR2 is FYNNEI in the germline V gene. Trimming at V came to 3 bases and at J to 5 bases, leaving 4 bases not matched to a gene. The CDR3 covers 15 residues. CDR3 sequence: CASSDTSGGTETQYF. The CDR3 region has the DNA TGTGCCAGCAGTGATACTAGCGGGGGGACCGAGACCCAGTACTTC.